This T cell receptor beta chain emerged from a study of siplizumab effects on memory and regulatory T cells. The data were produced by immunoSEQ multiplex PCR, yet TCRdb's version contains in-frame clones alone and is incomplete. Of over 100,000 clones listed, around 95% are singletons. A remark on this clone: Its specificity is unknown.

Study-level points and caveats: It seemed that naive T cells were more diverse than memory cells and were major contributors to the alloresponse. Siplizumab cultures yielded proliferating Tregs whose suppressive function was not confirmed. Naive or memory phenotype was unassignable for roughly 75-96% of proliferating CD4+ or CD8+ clones.

There are 18 residues in the CDR3. From germline, CDR1 is LGHNA and CDR2 YNFKEQ. J gave up 0 bases and V 2 bases, and 6 bases lay outside the gene matches. This sequence joins TRBV4-2 and TRBJ2-2; 10 nucleotides match TRBD2. Material for sequencing was non-Treg CD4+ T cells sorted from blood. This sequence was found in a human donor in good health. The CDR3, as DNA: TGTGCCAGCAGCCAACTAGCGGGGGCGGAAACGAACACCGGGGAGCTGTTTTTT. It yields the protein CASSQLAGAETNTGELFF.